This paragraph reports one T cell receptor beta chain. The data were taken from a study of blood T cell repertoires in COVID-19. Overall study: Donors in the United States, Italy and Spain gave samples during acute or convalescent COVID-19. The cDNA or gDNA used as material had been derived from T cells, B-cell-depleted T cells, or PBMCs.

In the study's own analysis: Amplification from reference gene primers served as the basis for estimated nucleated cell counts. Clones were read by immunoSEQ multiplex PCR, and TCRdb kept only the in-frame ones, dropping some. V and J calls and clone size are copied from that table; D and trimming were computed from the DNA. Of about 140,000 clones listed, 88% are singletons. CDR3 length equals 16 residues. The V gene lost 0 bases and the J gene lost 0 bases, with 10 bases spanning the gap. Per germline, CDR1 SGHTA and CDR2 FQGNSA. The clonotype was recovered from a man between 65 and 79 years old with acute or convalescent COVID-19. The sequencing sample was made of peripheral blood. This chain connects TRBV7-2 to TRBJ2-3, with a weak D call TRBD1 (7 bases). CDR3 sequence (DNA): TGTGCCAGCAGCTTAGCCAGGGGGGTCAGCACAGATACGCAGTATTTT. It codes for CASSLARGVSTDTQYF.